The T cell receptor beta chain under discussion was sequenced for a study of control samples from healthy donors and cancer patients. Assay: immunoSEQ multiplex PCR; the TCRdb copy retains only in-frame clones and omits some. The table shows 140,000 to 150,000 clones, with over 85% occurring only once. The CDR3 has 16 amino acids. The V and J ends lost 3 bases and 4 bases, in that order; junction bases with no gene match: 9. CDR1 is LGHNA, CDR2 YSLEER, per germline. This clone has a single count. The sequence was collected from a young man in good health. The sample consisted of blood. The rearrangement links TRBV4-3 to TRBJ2-3, with 8 bases identical to TRBD1. The CDR3: CASSHAYRGSADTQYF. CDR3 DNA sequence: TGCGCCAGCAGCCACGCCTACAGGGGGAGTGCAGATACGCAGTATTTT.